The entry that follows covers one T cell receptor (beta chain) sequence. Its antigen is undetermined. These data belong to a study of cytomegalovirus exposure and HLA in healthy donors. Study conclusions and caveats: A previous analysis found most TCR beta V segments productive roughly 87% or roughly 30% of the time. Presence/absence analyses rested on an assumption that sequencing depth was roughly uniform across donors. It was only CMV serostatus that was available as immune exposure information. Cytomegalovirus association was assigned to under 200 TCR beta chains.

It was with 60 Vbeta and 13 Jbeta primers that the PCR ran. Assay: immunoSEQ multiplex PCR; the TCRdb copy retains only in-frame clones and omits some. Among 100,000 to 150,000 clones listed, 80% were seen once. The clonotype originates from a woman between 35 and 50 years old in good health and CMV-seronegative. Sequencing was done on a sample of PBMCs.

CDR3 bases: TGTGCCAGCACCCAGGAGGCGTCCTATGGCTACACCTTC. Encoded protein: CASTQEASYGYTF. The rearrangement uses TRBV7-9 and TRBJ1-2, with no clear D. V lost 7 bases and J 4 bases, leaving 13 bases between the germline ends. This CDR3 is 13 amino acids long. Germline CDR1 is SEHNR and CDR2 is FQNEAQ (reference sequence). Combining the CDR3 with reference TRBV7-9 and TRBJ1-2 gives the whole variable domain DTGVSQNPRHKITKRGQNVTFRCDPISEHNRLYWYRQTLGQGPEFLTYFQNEAQLEKSRLLSDRFSAERPKGSFSTLEIQRTEQGDSAMYLCASTQEASYGYTFGSGTRLTVV.